This entry features one T cell receptor beta chain sequence. The specificity of this receptor is unknown. Nothing much larger sits one base from this clone, and base qualities are not available. The entry originates in a study of cytomegalovirus exposure and HLA in healthy donors (dated by TCRdb to about 2017). About the investigation overall: In an earlier analysis of approximately 500 of the donors, 250 to 350 Gb of sequence data and about 110 million unique TCR beta sequences from roughly 190 million T cells were reported. About 300 gigabases of sequencing data and approximately 91 million unique TCR sequences made up an early release that covered approximately 700 HLA-typed donors. Of the approximately 400 genotyped donors, approximately 83% fell in the genetic ancestry cluster associated with self-reported Caucasian donors. The study aimed to test whether cataloging public T cell receptors could reveal signatures of past pathogen exposure. Using immunosequencing, the study profiled T cell repertoires from some 670 subjects and related those repertoires to cytomegalovirus serostatus. Along with the approximately 620-subject first cohort, a separate validation cohort of over a hundred different subjects was used. To predict cytomegalovirus infection status, the study combined high-throughput TCR immunosequencing, statistical association of individual TCRs with disease status, and machine learning. A later analysis re-analyzed previously published TCR beta repertoires from roughly 600 donors and added high-resolution HLA genotyping to study TCR occurrence patterns. Rather than drawing on any new phenotypic data, the later analysis identified candidate immune exposures from TCR beta sequences and the way those sequences occurred across donors. An earlier analysis of more than 450 of the donors used high-throughput TCR beta sequencing to judge whether each TCR beta V gene segment behaved as functional or pseudogenic. Donor age, sex, ethnicity and CMV serostatus were collected together with the repertoire data. A later genetic analysis used genome-wide SNP genotypes for about 65% of the 666 donors, treating that subset as a discovery cohort. Every discovery cohort repertoire had been produced on one sequencing platform. HLA typing included class I and class II loci at four-digit resolution. Typing coverage varied by locus: roughly 629-640 donors for A, B, C, DRB1 and DQB1; approximately 500 for DQA1; some 610 for DPA1; approximately 490 for DPB1. Roughly five DR-DQ haplotypes were handled as single units for association and clustering because linkage in the cohort was strong. Across approximately 400 genotyped donors of the cohort, an average of approximately 240,000 unique TCR beta nucleotide sequences per donor were sequenced, and 15% to 20% of those sequences were non-productive.

The germline ends are 9 bases apart after V is trimmed by 0 bases and J by 0 bases. Reading from cysteine to phenylalanine, the CDR3 counts 15 amino acids. Only the CDR3 DNA is retained, 45 bases long and in frame from the first base. In the germline V gene, CDR1 corresponds to ENHRY and CDR2 to SYGVKD. The method was the immunoSEQ multiplex PCR assay. For the multiplex PCR, a mixture combining 60 forward primers for TCR Vbeta segments and 13 reverse primers for TCR Jbeta segments was used. Amplification of the CDR3 region of rearranged TCR beta genes was performed with a multiplex PCR assay on genomic DNA. The Illumina HiSeq System was used to sequence the amplified TCR beta libraries as 87-base-pair reads. The study's own analysis went as follows. In a later analysis, tens of millions of unique TCR beta chains were counted across the 500 to 850 repertoires, and approximately 9.9 million of these chains were shared by at least two donors. To remove PCR and sequencing errors, raw reads were error-corrected and collapsed into unique sequences using a nearest-neighbor algorithm that merged closely related sequences. CDR3 sequences were aligned to IMGT reference sequences to assign V, D and J gene segments. Each retained sequence needed at least a six-nucleotide match to both a V gene segment and a J gene segment. A rearrangement was called productive if the CDR3 had no stop codons and remained in frame with V and J, and every other rearrangement was called non-productive. CDR3 was defined by IMGT convention, running from the second conserved V-encoded cysteine to the conserved J-encoded phenylalanine. The earlier analysis of roughly 590 of the donors excluded sequences that lacked an unambiguous match to a single V gene segment. In an earlier analysis of a few hundred of the donors, a V segment was called functional when productive rearrangements were above 56.7%, and segregating when the standard deviation between donors exceeded 5%. A statistical classification framework was developed to diagnose cytomegalovirus status using the catalog of TCR beta chain sequences. A later analysis assigned V and J genes by comparing TCR nucleotide sequences with IMGT/GENE-DB human TR gene sequences. The TCRdist pipeline was used in a later analysis to assign CDR3 sequences and most-parsimonious VDJ recombination scenarios. In a later analysis, each TCR beta chain was defined by its CDR3 amino acid sequence together with its V-gene family, and reads without a unique V-gene family were excluded. A later analysis removed several hundred highly shared, low-generation-probability nucleotide sequences to deal with suspected cross-contamination and a sequencing artifact. A later analysis calculated a clonal expansion index for each public chain from normalized within-repertoire ranks of inferred template counts. Generation probabilities in a later analysis came from a VDJ recombination model fitted to out-of-frame rearrangements, and those results were checked against IGoR. In a later analysis, hypergeometric tests were used to score TCR-TCR, TCR-HLA and TCR-CMV co-occurrence, with a repertoire-size bias correction applied to TCR pairs. A later analysis estimated false discovery rates by permuting HLA or CMV assignments 20 times. A later analysis grouped co-occurring TCRs with DBSCAN, adding TCRdist sequence similarity when clustering within HLA-allele-positive subsets. For co-occurrence clustering, repertoires with fewer than 30,000 or more than 120,000 public chains were excluded, along with five repertoires with anomalous nucleotide sharing. Drawn from immuneACCESS, this table holds only the in-frame rearrangements with V and J called that TCRdb kept. Clones are partly lost; checked studies trace under half to an unresolved V gene and leave the rest unexplained. V, J and clone size reflect that table, while D and trimming were determined from the DNA. This sample lists about 150,000 clones; about 60% were detected once. The ten largest clones capture roughly 7% of the sample.

Study-wide findings and limitations: In an earlier analysis of under 600 of the donors, most TCR beta V segments were observed in productive rearrangements about 87% or about 30% of the time, broadly matching IMGT annotations. According to a later genetic analysis, donors in an Asian-associated ancestry cluster had fewer N-insertions in productive TCRs than the approximately 630-donor mean. In a later analysis, HLA-associated TCR beta chains showed more clonal expansion and lower generation probabilities than non-associated chains that were equally common. In vitro tests confirmed that three of the cytomegalovirus-associated TCR beta chains recognize cytomegalovirus antigens. CMV serostatus was the only immune exposure information available for the cohort. A cluster of highly shared sequence variants was judged likely to represent a technical artifact of the sequencing pipeline. In a later analysis, TCR association rates were found to vary across HLA loci, with the most associated TCRs seen for DRB1 alleles and the fewest for HLA-C alleles. Only TCR beta chains were sequenced in this cohort, and the absence of alpha or paired-chain data limited detectable features. In a later analysis, about 17,000 TCR beta sequences were associated with specific HLA alleles at a false discovery rate of 0.05. While some public TCRs were present in many individuals, most TCR sequences turned up only very rarely across donors. The earlier analysis of approximately 540 of the donors excluded some 15 rarely observed V segments, including chromosome 9 orphons, because counts were too low. A further reported finding was that TCR beta sequences accurately predicted the HLA-A and HLA-B alleles for most subjects in the first cohort. Because HLA typing was unavailable for some donors at each locus, only the typed subset was used in association tests. Strong co-occurrence of HLA alleles, especially DR and DQ, made assigning TCR associations to individual alleles difficult. According to a later analysis, most CMV-associated TCR beta chains appeared to be HLA-restricted, and the HLA associations seemed to be driven largely by CMV exposure. Sequencing depth was assumed to be roughly uniform across donors in the presence/absence analyses, though that assumption may not hold. Correlated functional status among segregating V segments might reflect linkage disequilibrium, but an unknown experimental factor could not be ruled out. In the study, around 150 TCR beta chains were listed as associated with cytomegalovirus. Some IMGT-functional V segments, including TRBV6-2 and TRBV6-3, could not be distinguished by the 87-base-pair reads and were therefore excluded. In a later analysis, several top co-occurrence clusters were reported to appear linked to parvovirus B19, influenza, CMV and Epstein-Barr virus. According to the authors, the approach could potentially be generalized to other disease states and immunological phenotypes. V-gene and J-gene trimming of TCR beta chains was associated with a missense DCLRE1C variant in a later genetic analysis, and the association was replicated in an independent cohort. The classifier was reported to diagnose cytomegalovirus status with high specificity and sensitivity in both the original cohort and the validation cohort.

The cohort consisted of fewer than 700 healthy bone marrow donors. Cohort members were all nominally healthy when sampled, although unrecorded immune exposures were likely present. The donor tested CMV seropositive and was one of the 289 seropositive cohort members. A peripheral blood sample was collected from each donor, and TCR beta sequencing was performed on peripheral blood mononuclear cells. Genomic DNA was extracted from the blood cell samples with the Qiagen DNeasy Blood Extraction Kit. The clonotype comes from a woman aged 55-75 years in good health and CMV-seropositive. The sequencing sample was made of PBMCs. The chain employs TRBV10-3 and TRBJ2-7; D gene: possibly TRBD2, on 6 matching bases. The DNA sequence follows: TGTGCCATCAGTGAGTCCAGCGGGCGCTCCTACGAGCAGTACTTC. Translated, this gives CAISESSGRSYEQYF.